Sequencing of this T cell receptor beta chain was carried out in a study of control samples from healthy donors and cancer patients. Turning to this clone: Within the sample, other DNA sequences also encode this same CDR3.

The ends were cut back, 0 bases at V and 8 bases at J, with 10 bases in the middle. Germline V gene data show CDR1 as SGHAT and CDR2 as FQNNGV. The CDR3 runs to 14 residues. Assay used: immunoSEQ multiplex PCR; TCRdb lists only in-frame clones, some missing. In the table there are fewer than 200,000 clones, around 93% of which are singletons. The V call is TRBV11-2, the J call TRBJ1-4; perhaps TRBD1 as D (6 bases). Sequences were obtained from blood. The receptor was isolated from a woman in her fifties or sixties in good health. In DNA, the CDR3 is TGTGCCAGCAGCTTAGAGGGGGCGGGGGAAAAACTGTTTTTT. Translated: CASSLEGAGEKLFF.